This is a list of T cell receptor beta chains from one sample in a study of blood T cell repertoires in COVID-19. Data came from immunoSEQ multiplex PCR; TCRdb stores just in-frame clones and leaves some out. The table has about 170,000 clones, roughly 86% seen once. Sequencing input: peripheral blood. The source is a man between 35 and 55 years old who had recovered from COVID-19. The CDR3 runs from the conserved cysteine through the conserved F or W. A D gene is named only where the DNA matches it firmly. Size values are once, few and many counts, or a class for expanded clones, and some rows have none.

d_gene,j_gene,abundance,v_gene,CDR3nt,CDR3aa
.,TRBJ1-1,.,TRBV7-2,TGTGCCAGCAGCGTCGACAGAAAGAACACTGAAGCTTTCTTT,CASSVDRKNTEAFF
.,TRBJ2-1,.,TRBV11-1,TGTGCCAGCAGCTTAGCGGGCAGTTACAATGAGCAGTTCTTC,CASSLAGSYNEQFF
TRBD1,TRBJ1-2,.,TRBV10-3,TGTGCCATCTCAAAAAACGGTGGGGGACAGGGGAGAAACTATGGCTACACCTTC,CAISKNGGGQGRNYGYTF
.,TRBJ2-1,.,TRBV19,TGTGCCAGTAGCGGGGGGCCCTTCTCGACCACCTACAATGAGCAGTTCTTC,CASSGGPFSTTYNEQFF
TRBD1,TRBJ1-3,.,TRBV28,TGTGCCAGCTCCGAGACAGGGTCTAGAAACACCATATATTTT,CASSETGSRNTIYF
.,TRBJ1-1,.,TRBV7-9,TGTGCCACGCACGGGGCGGGGACTGAAGCTTTCTTT,CATHGAGTEAFF
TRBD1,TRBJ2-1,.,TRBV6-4,TGTGCCAGCAGTGACGGGACAGGGGACTACAATGAGCAGTTCTTC,CASSDGTGDYNEQFF
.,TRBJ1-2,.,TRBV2,TGTGCCAGCACCATGGGGGGGGCCTATGGCTACACCTTC,CASTMGGAYGYTF
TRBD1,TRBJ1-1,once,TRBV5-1,TGCGCCAGCAGCTTAGGGGGCGCGGGTACTGAAGCTTTCTTT,CASSLGGAGTEAFF
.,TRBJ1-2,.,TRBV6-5,TGTGCCAGCAGTTCGGCGGCCCCAAACTATGGCTACACCTTC,CASSSAAPNYGYTF
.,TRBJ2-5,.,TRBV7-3,TGTGCCAGCAGCCCTGGTAGCCCTGAGACCCAGTACTTC,CASSPGSPETQYF
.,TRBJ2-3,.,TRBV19,TGTGCCAGTAGTATTTGGGGGGGCACAGATACGCAGTATTTT,CASSIWGGTDTQYF
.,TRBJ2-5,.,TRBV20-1,TGCAGTGCCCCCCAGGGGGAGACCCAGTACTTC,CSAPQGETQYF
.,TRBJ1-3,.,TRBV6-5,TGTGCCAGCCGGGCTGGAAACACCATATATTTT,CASRAGNTIYF
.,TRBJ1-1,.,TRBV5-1,TGCGCCAGCAGCTTGGAGCAGGGACTGGCTTTCTTT,CASSLEQGLAFF